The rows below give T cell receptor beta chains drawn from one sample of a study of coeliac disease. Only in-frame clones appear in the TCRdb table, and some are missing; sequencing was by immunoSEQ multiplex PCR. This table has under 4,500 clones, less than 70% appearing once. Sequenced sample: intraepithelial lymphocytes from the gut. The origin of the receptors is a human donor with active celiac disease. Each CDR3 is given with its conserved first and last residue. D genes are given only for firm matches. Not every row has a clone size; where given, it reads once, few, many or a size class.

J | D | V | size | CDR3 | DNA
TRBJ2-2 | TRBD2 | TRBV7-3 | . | CASSFGLAGGAGELFF | TGTGCCAGCAGCTTCGGACTAGCGGGAGGGGCCGGGGAGCTGTTTTTT
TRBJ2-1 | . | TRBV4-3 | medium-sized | CASSQVGLEQFF | TGCGCCAGCAGCCAAGTCGGACTTGAGCAGTTCTTC
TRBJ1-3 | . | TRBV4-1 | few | CASSQESGYSSGNTIYF | TGCGCCAGCAGCCAAGAAAGCGGGTACAGTTCTGGAAACACCATATATTTT
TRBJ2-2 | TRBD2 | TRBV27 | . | CASSPHTAASGRRRELFF | TGTGCCAGCAGTCCACACACGGCTGCTAGCGGGAGGCGTAGGGAGCTGTTTTTT
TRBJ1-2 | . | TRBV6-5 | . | CASSYIYQGGGYGYTF | TGTGCCAGCAGTTATATCTATCAGGGAGGTGGCTATGGCTACACCTTC
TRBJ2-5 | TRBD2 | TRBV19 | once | CASSYVGTSETQYF | TGTGCCAGTAGTTATGTCGGGACTAGTGAGACCCAGTACTTC
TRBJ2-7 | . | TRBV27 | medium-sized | CASSLAGNYEQYF | TGTGCCAGCAGTCTGGCGGGGAACTACGAGCAGTACTTC
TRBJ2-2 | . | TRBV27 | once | CASSLFLLNTGELFF | .
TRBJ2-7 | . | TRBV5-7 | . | CASSLVQGKDEQYF | TGTGCCAGCAGCTTGGTGCAGGGGAAGGACGAGCAGTACTTC
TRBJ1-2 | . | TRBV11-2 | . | CASSSTRGGWMDGYTF | TGTGCCAGCAGCTCGACGCGAGGGGGATGGATGGATGGCTACACCTTC
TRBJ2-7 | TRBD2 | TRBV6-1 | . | CASSGGRRYEQYF | TGTGCCAGCAGTGGCGGGAGGAGGTACGAGCAGTACTTC
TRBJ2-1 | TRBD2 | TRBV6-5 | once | CASSSAGGYNEQFF | TGTGCCAGCAGTTCGGCGGGGGGATACAATGAGCAGTTCTTC
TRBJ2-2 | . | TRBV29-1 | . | CSGGPGNGELFF | TGCAGCGGGGGCCCGGGCAACGGGGAGCTGTTTTTT
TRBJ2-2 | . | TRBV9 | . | CASSVDPFTGGELFF | TGTGCCAGCAGCGTAGATCCATTTACGGGCGGGGAGCTGTTTTTT
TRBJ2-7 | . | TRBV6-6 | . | CASSYAPDEGGYEQYF | TGTGCCAGCAGTTACGCGCCAGACGAGGGCGGCTACGAGCAGTACTTC
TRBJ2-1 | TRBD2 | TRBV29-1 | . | CSVSLAGVYNEQFF | TGCAGCGTATCGTTAGCGGGAGTCTACAATGAGCAGTTCTTC
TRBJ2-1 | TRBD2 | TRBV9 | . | CASKPGLAGGPRDNEQFF | TGTGCCAGCAAACCGGGACTAGCGGGAGGGCCTCGGGACAATGAGCAGTTCTTC
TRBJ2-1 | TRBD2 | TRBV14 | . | CASSEWTSGSPQFF | TGTGCCAGCAGCGAATGGACTAGCGGGAGCCCCCAGTTCTTC
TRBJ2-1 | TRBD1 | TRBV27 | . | CASTTGIYNEQFF | TGTGCCAGCACGACAGGGATCTACAATGAGCAGTTCTTC
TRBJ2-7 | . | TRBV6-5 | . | CASSYSRSPAYEQYF | TGTGCCAGCAGTTACTCGAGATCGCCCGCCTACGAGCAGTACTTC
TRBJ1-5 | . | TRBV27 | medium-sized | CASSLTGGGVYQPQHF | TGTGCCAGCAGTTTAACGGGCGGAGGAGTTTATCAGCCCCAGCATTTT
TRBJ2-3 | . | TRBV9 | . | CASSVDGRGADTQYF | TGTGCCAGCAGCGTAGACGGGAGAGGGGCAGATACGCAGTATTTT
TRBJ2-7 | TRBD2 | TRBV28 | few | CASRALAGDGVEQYF | TGTGCCAGCAGGGCCCTTGCGGGAGATGGTGTCGAGCAGTACTTC
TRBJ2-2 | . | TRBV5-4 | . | CASSFYSRGPNTGELFF | TGTGCCAGCAGCTTCTACAGCAGGGGTCCGAACACCGGGGAGCTGTTTTTT
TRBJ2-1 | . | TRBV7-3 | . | CASSWNSGAHNEQFF | TGTGCCAGCAGCTGGAATAGCGGAGCACACAATGAGCAGTTCTTC
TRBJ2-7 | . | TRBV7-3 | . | CASSQRPPGHRGYEQYF | TGTGCCAGCAGCCAACGACCCCCGGGCCACCGCGGGTACGAGCAGTACTTC
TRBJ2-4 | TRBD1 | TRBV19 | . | CASSAGTGINIQYF | TGTGCCAGTAGTGCGGGGACAGGGATTAACATTCAGTACTTC
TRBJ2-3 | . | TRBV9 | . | CASSVGTTSTDTQYF | TGTGCCAGCAGCGTAGGAACTACCAGCACAGATACGCAGTATTTT
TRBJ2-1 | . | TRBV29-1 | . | CSQANSYNEQFF | TGCAGTCAGGCGAACTCCTACAATGAGCAGTTCTTC
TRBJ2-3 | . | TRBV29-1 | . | CSVEDPHSTSTDTQYF | TGCAGCGTTGAAGATCCCCACAGCACCAGCACAGATACGCAGTATTTT
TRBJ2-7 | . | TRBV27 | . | CASSSRLGSYEQYF | TGTGCCAGCAGTTCCAGACTAGGCTCCTACGAGCAGTACTTC
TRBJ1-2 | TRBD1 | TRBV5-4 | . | CASSEQGAHYGYTF | TGTGCCAGCAGCGAACAGGGGGCGCACTATGGCTACACCTTC
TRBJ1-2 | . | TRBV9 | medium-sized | CASSEGLYGYTF | TGTGCCAGCAGCGAGGGACTCTATGGCTACACCTTC
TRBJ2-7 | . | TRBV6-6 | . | CATSTGYEQYF | TGTGCCACTTCGACAGGCTACGAGCAGTACTTC
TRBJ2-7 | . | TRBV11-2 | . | CASSLFGRGAYEQYF | TGTGCCAGCAGCTTATTCGGCAGGGGTGCCTACGAGCAGTACTTC
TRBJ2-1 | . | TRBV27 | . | CASSFSRREQFF | TGTGCCAGCAGTTTCTCCAGGCGTGAGCAGTTCTTC
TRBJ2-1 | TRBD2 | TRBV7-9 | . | CASSGQRGSSYNEQFF | TGTGCCAGCAGCGGGCAGCGGGGTAGCTCCTACAATGAGCAGTTCTTC
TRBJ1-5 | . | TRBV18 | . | CASSQTAGDNQPQHF | TGTGCCAGCTCACAGACGGCAGGGGACAATCAGCCCCAGCATTTT
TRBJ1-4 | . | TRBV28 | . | CASSLPEGHNEKLFF | TGTGCCAGCAGTTTACCGGAGGGGCATAATGAAAAACTGTTTTTT
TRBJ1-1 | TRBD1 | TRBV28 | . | CASSFGRGLILEAFF | TGTGCCAGCAGTTTTGGAAGGGGGCTTATTCTTGAAGCTTTCTTT